This T cell receptor beta chain was observed in a study of T cell changes during pregnancy in multiple sclerosis. The protocol was immunoSEQ multiplex PCR, while the TCRdb copy is restricted to in-frame clones and leaves out a portion. The sample holds 20,000 to 25,000 clones; 87% are singletons and the top ten take less than 9.5%. The germline V gene encodes CDR1 SEHNR and CDR2 FQNEAQ (reference sequence). V lost 2 bases and J 1 base, leaving 12 bases between the germline ends. The CDR3 extends over 15 amino acids. The chain combines TRBV7-9 with TRBJ2-7; D is unclear. This clonotype was obtained from a female donor with multiple sclerosis, enrolled in a pregnancy study. The sequencing used CD8+ T cells from peripheral blood mononuclear cells, collected after pregnancy. CDR3 coding DNA: TGTGCCAGCAGCTTACCATCGACAACATCCTACGAGCAGTACTTC. Protein: CASSLPSTTSYEQYF.